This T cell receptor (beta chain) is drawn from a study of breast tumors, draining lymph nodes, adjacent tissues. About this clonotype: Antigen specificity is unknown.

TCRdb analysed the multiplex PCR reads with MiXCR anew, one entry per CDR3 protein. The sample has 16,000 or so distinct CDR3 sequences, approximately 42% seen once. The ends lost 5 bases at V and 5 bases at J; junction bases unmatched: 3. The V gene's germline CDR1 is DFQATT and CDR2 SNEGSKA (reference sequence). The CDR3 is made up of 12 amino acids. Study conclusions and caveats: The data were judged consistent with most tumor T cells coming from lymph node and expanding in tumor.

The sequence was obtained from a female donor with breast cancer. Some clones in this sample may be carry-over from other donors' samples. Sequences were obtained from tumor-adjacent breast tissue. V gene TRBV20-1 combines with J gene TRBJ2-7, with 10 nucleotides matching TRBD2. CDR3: CSALAGGNEQYF. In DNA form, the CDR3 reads TGCAGTGCTTTAGCGGGAGGTAACGAGCAGTACTTC.